This T cell receptor (beta chain) was documented in a study of tumor and adjacent non-tumor tissue in lung cancer. Study-wide context: Patients were aged roughly 30 to 76, 9 to 10 men and a handful of women, stage I to III. Findings of the study overall: Tumor tissue had significantly higher TCR diversity than normal lung. Top 100 clones took a larger repertoire share in normal lung.

This clonotype was counted a single time. Its antigen is as yet unknown. Germline V gene lookup returns CDR1 SQVTM and CDR2 ANQGSEA. Trimming cost V 6 bases and J 0 bases, with 6 bases left between them. CDR3 length equals 13 residues. No cell sorting was done before RNA was extracted from the tissue. Three rounds of nested PCR, following a modified ARM-PCR protocol, produced the TCRbeta library. TCRdb re-derived calls from the multiplex PCR reads in MiXCR, one entry per CDR3 protein. The profile shows about 110,000 distinct CDR3 sequences, roughly 74% of them singletons. Sequenced input: lung tumor tissue. The chain is built from TRBV29-1 and TRBJ2-6; D not certain. The sequence was collected from a woman in her fifties or sixties with non-small cell lung cancer. CDR3: CSVLSSGANVLTF. Written as DNA, the CDR3 is TGCAGCGTCCTTTCCTCTGGGGCCAACGTCCTGACTTTC.